The clone carrying this TCR beta chain was detected ten times or more. Its antigen is not identified. This record belongs to a study of identical twins. Overall study results and limits: Fewer insertions were carried by abundant cord blood beta clonotypes, but none was seen in memory repertoires.

TCRdb analysed the 5' RACE reads with MiXCR anew, one entry per CDR3 protein. The data show just over 450,000 distinct CDR3 sequences, 13% to 15% seen once. The V end lost 10 bases, the J end lost 5 bases, and 20 bases lay between the germline ends. The CDR3 runs to 14 residues. Looked up from germline, CDR1 is SEHNR and CDR2 is FQNEAQ (reference sequence). This same sample was also taken into another study, of yellow fever vaccine responses in identical twins. Turning to that study: It has been reported that, in twins, the vaccine T cell response seemed partly convergent and partly personalized.

Specimen: CD4+ T cells sorted from blood. The chain combines TRBV7-9 with TRBJ1-2; D gene ambiguous. This clonotype originated in a woman aged 18-29 years in good health. The CDR3: CATSSRNTPYGYTF. In nucleotides, the CDR3 is TGTGCCACCTCCTCGCGGAACACCCCTTATGGCTACACCTTC.